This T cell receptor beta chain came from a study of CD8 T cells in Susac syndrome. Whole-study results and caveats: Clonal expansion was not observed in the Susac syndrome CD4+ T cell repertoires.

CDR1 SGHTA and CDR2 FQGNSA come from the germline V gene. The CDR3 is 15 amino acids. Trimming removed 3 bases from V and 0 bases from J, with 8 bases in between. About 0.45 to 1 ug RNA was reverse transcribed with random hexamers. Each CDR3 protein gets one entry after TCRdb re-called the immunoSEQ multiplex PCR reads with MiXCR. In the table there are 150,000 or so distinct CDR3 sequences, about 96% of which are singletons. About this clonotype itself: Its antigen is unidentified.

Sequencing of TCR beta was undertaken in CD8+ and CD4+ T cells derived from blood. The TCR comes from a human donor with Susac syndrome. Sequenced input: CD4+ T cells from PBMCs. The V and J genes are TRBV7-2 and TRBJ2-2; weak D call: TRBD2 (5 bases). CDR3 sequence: CASSFYGTNTGELFF. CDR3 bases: TGTGCCAGCAGCTTTTACGGGACGAACACCGGGGAGCTGTTTTTT.